Included here is one T cell receptor beta chain sequence, with context. Sequencing was performed with immunoSEQ multiplex PCR; in TCRdb, only in-frame clones are kept and a portion is missing. Counted here are about 120,000 clones, approximately 90% occurring once; the ten biggest clones make up 9% to 14%. The entry originates in a study of control samples from healthy donors and cancer patients. Sequenced sample: blood. This sequence originates from a man in his thirties or forties in good health.

CDR3 DNA: TGTGCCAGCAGCTTAGCCACAGGTTACGACACAGATACGCAGTATTTT. Protein sequence: CASSLATGYDTDTQYF. The chain joins TRBV5-8 to TRBJ2-3, with D perhaps matching TRBD1 (5 bases). Trimming stripped 2 bases from V and 2 bases from J, with 15 bases between. Germline CDR1 and CDR2: SGHTS and YDEGEE. The CDR3 length is 16 residues.